These T cell receptor beta chains were read from a single sample in a study of blood T cells in healthy people across ages. Using its own MiXCR run on the 5' RACE reads, TCRdb lists one record per CDR3 protein. The sample lists approximately 1.5 million distinct CDR3 sequences, about 32% occurring once. The source material was blood. The receptors originated from a woman aged 25 to 39 in good health. CDR3s include the opening cysteine and the closing phenylalanine or tryptophan. Fields, in order: clone size, J gene, D gene, V gene, CDR3 DNA, CDR3 protein. D genes are given only for firm matches. Clone sizes are given selectively: once, few, many, or a class where the clone is expanded.

clone size: NA; J gene: TRBJ2-7; D gene: NA; V gene: TRBV7-3; CDR3 DNA: TGTGCCAGCAGCTCAGACATAGCGACCGAGCAGTACTTC; CDR3 protein: CASSSDIATEQYF
clone size: NA; J gene: TRBJ1-1; D gene: NA; V gene: TRBV5-5; CDR3 DNA: TGTGCCAGCAGCTTGGGGACGGGACAAGGGCATATGAACACTGAAGCTTTCTTT; CDR3 protein: CASSLGTGQGHMNTEAFF
clone size: NA; J gene: TRBJ2-2; D gene: NA; V gene: TRBV3-1; CDR3 DNA: TGTGCCAGCAGCCGTCGAAGCGGAATCGGGGAGCTGTTTTTT; CDR3 protein: CASSRRSGIGELFF
clone size: NA; J gene: TRBJ2-7; D gene: NA; V gene: TRBV27; CDR3 DNA: TGTGCCAGCAGTCAGAGCGGGACAGGACTTTACGAGCAGTACTTC; CDR3 protein: CASSQSGTGLYEQYF
clone size: many; J gene: TRBJ2-2; D gene: NA; V gene: TRBV11-2; CDR3 DNA: TGTGCCAGCAGCCTTCAACAGGGCACCGGGGAGCTGTTTTTT; CDR3 protein: CASSLQQGTGELFF
clone size: NA; J gene: TRBJ1-2; D gene: NA; V gene: TRBV27; CDR3 DNA: TGTGCCAGCAGTTCAGAGGGTGGGCATCAAGGCTACACCTTC; CDR3 protein: CASSSEGGHQGYTF
clone size: NA; J gene: TRBJ1-1; D gene: TRBD1; V gene: TRBV27; CDR3 DNA: TGTGCCAGCAGTTCGACAGGGGAGGGCACTGAAGCTTTCTTT; CDR3 protein: CASSSTGEGTEAFF
clone size: NA; J gene: TRBJ1-5; D gene: NA; V gene: TRBV21-1; CDR3 DNA: TGTGCCAGCAGCGCCCGAAAAAGGGGTGATAGCAATCAGCCCCAGCATTTT; CDR3 protein: CASSARKRGDSNQPQHF
clone size: few; J gene: TRBJ1-5; D gene: NA; V gene: TRBV27; CDR3 DNA: TGTGCCAGCAGCCCGACGATCGGCGGACCCCAGCATTTT; CDR3 protein: CASSPTIGGPQHF
clone size: few; J gene: TRBJ1-1; D gene: NA; V gene: TRBV6-5; CDR3 DNA: TGTGCCAGCAGCATACTCCCCTCAGGAACTGAAGCTTTCTTT; CDR3 protein: CASSILPSGTEAFF
clone size: NA; J gene: TRBJ2-1; D gene: TRBD2; V gene: TRBV9; CDR3 DNA: TGTGCCAGCAGCCAGAGCGGGACTCCCACCAATGAGCAGTTCTTC; CDR3 protein: CASSQSGTPTNEQFF
clone size: NA; J gene: TRBJ2-3; D gene: TRBD2; V gene: TRBV20-1; CDR3 DNA: TGCAGTGCTAGAGATGGAGCGGGGGGGGGTATAGATACGCAGTATTTT; CDR3 protein: CSARDGAGGGIDTQYF
clone size: few; J gene: TRBJ2-1; D gene: TRBD2; V gene: TRBV28; CDR3 DNA: TGTGCCAGCAGTAGCTCCGGGACTAAAACCAATGAGCAGTTCTTC; CDR3 protein: CASSSSGTKTNEQFF
clone size: few; J gene: TRBJ2-3; D gene: TRBD2; V gene: TRBV7-8; CDR3 DNA: TGTGCCAGCAGCTCCCGGCGACTAGCGGGGGGCTCCAGGGGTTCAGATACGCAGTATTTT; CDR3 protein: CASSSRRLAGGSRGSDTQYF
clone size: few; J gene: TRBJ2-7; D gene: TRBD2; V gene: TRBV20-1; CDR3 DNA: TGCAGTGCCCACCATCCCGGGACTACACCGGCGCAGTACTTC; CDR3 protein: CSAHHPGTTPAQYF
clone size: NA; J gene: TRBJ2-4; D gene: TRBD1; V gene: TRBV7-2; CDR3 DNA: TGTGCCAGCAGCGCCTTGGGACAGGGGGCGCGGGAGCAGTACTTC; CDR3 protein: CASSALGQGAREQYF
clone size: NA; J gene: TRBJ2-5; D gene: NA; V gene: TRBV9; CDR3 DNA: TGTGCCAGCAGCGTAGCCCCAATACAAGAGACCCAGTACTTC; CDR3 protein: CASSVAPIQETQYF
clone size: NA; J gene: TRBJ2-1; D gene: TRBD2; V gene: TRBV6-1; CDR3 DNA: TGTGCCAGCAGTGAATTGGGGGGGGAGCAGTTCTTC; CDR3 protein: CASSELGGEQFF
clone size: NA; J gene: TRBJ2-3; D gene: NA; V gene: TRBV5-1; CDR3 DNA: TGCGCCAGCAGCCGGGACACTAACACAGATACGCAGTATTTT; CDR3 protein: CASSRDTNTDTQYF
clone size: few; J gene: TRBJ1-2; D gene: NA; V gene: TRBV12-3/TRBV12-4; CDR3 DNA: TGTGCCAGCAGTTCCCCCCGGGGGGGCGTAAACTATGGCTACACCTTC; CDR3 protein: CASSSPRGGVNYGYTF
clone size: few; J gene: TRBJ2-1; D gene: NA; V gene: TRBV5-1; CDR3 DNA: TGCGCCAGCAGCTTATCTGGGAAACAAAATGAGCAGTTCTTC; CDR3 protein: CASSLSGKQNEQFF
clone size: few; J gene: TRBJ2-3; D gene: TRBD2; V gene: TRBV9; CDR3 DNA: TGTGCCTGCAGCGCCCGTCCGCGGGGGGCTGGCACAGATACGCAGTATTTT; CDR3 protein: CACSARPRGAGTDTQYF
clone size: few; J gene: TRBJ1-2; D gene: TRBD1; V gene: TRBV4-1; CDR3 DNA: TGCGCCAGCAGCCAAGATACTGGACAGGCAACCTATGGCTACACCTTC; CDR3 protein: CASSQDTGQATYGYTF
clone size: NA; J gene: TRBJ2-3; D gene: TRBD2; V gene: TRBV12-3/TRBV12-4; CDR3 DNA: TGTGCCAGCAGTTTCCCGGGACTACGCACAGATACGCAGTATTTT; CDR3 protein: CASSFPGLRTDTQYF
clone size: NA; J gene: TRBJ1-2; D gene: NA; V gene: TRBV6-1; CDR3 DNA: TGTGCCAGCACTATTAACGGACTGAGCTATGGCTACACCTTC; CDR3 protein: CASTINGLSYGYTF
clone size: NA; J gene: TRBJ1-1; D gene: NA; V gene: TRBV7-9; CDR3 DNA: TGTGCCAGCAGCACGTACCAGGGCTCTACTGAAGCTTTCTTT; CDR3 protein: CASSTYQGSTEAFF
clone size: NA; J gene: TRBJ2-3; D gene: NA; V gene: TRBV29-1; CDR3 DNA: TGCAGCGCGCCGCAAGGGAAGGATACGCAGTATTTT; CDR3 protein: CSAPQGKDTQYF
clone size: NA; J gene: TRBJ2-1; D gene: NA; V gene: TRBV20-1; CDR3 DNA: TGCAGTGCTAGAGATGCCAGGGTCATAACTACCTCCTACAATGAGCAGTTCTTC; CDR3 protein: CSARDARVITTSYNEQFF
clone size: NA; J gene: TRBJ2-7; D gene: NA; V gene: TRBV4-1; CDR3 DNA: TGCGCCAGCAGCCACAATAGCCGCGAGCAGTACTTC; CDR3 protein: CASSHNSREQYF
clone size: NA; J gene: TRBJ2-1; D gene: NA; V gene: TRBV7-9; CDR3 DNA: TGTGCCAGCAGCTCGACGTTCTACAATGAGCAGTTCTTC; CDR3 protein: CASSSTFYNEQFF
clone size: NA; J gene: TRBJ2-5; D gene: NA; V gene: TRBV7-7; CDR3 DNA: TGTGCCGGCAGCTATTCACGTCGCCCGGAGACCCAGTACTTC; CDR3 protein: CAGSYSRRPETQYF
clone size: few; J gene: TRBJ2-5; D gene: NA; V gene: TRBV15; CDR3 DNA: TGTGCCACCACTCGCAGTTTAGGACAAGAGACCCAGTACTTC; CDR3 protein: CATTRSLGQETQYF
clone size: NA; J gene: TRBJ2-7; D gene: TRBD2; V gene: TRBV12-3/TRBV12-4; CDR3 DNA: TGTGCCAGCAGAAAGGGACTAGCGTCAGGCGAGCAGTACTTC; CDR3 protein: CASRKGLASGEQYF
clone size: NA; J gene: TRBJ2-7; D gene: TRBD1; V gene: TRBV7-9; CDR3 DNA: TGTGCCAGCAGCTCAACCTACAGGGGTAAGAGCGAGCAGTACTTC; CDR3 protein: CASSSTYRGKSEQYF
clone size: NA; J gene: TRBJ2-3; D gene: NA; V gene: TRBV15; CDR3 DNA: TGTGCCACCAGCAGCTACATTATCGAAACCAGGGCAGATACGCAGTATTTT; CDR3 protein: CATSSYIIETRADTQYF
clone size: few; J gene: TRBJ2-7; D gene: NA; V gene: TRBV18; CDR3 DNA: TGTGCCAGCTCACCAACTTCAGGGTTGGAGCAGTACTTC; CDR3 protein: CASSPTSGLEQYF
clone size: NA; J gene: TRBJ2-1; D gene: TRBD1; V gene: TRBV12-3/TRBV12-4; CDR3 DNA: TGTGCCAGCAGTTCCTCAGGCAGGGGGCTTAAGCAGTTCTTC; CDR3 protein: CASSSSGRGLKQFF
clone size: NA; J gene: TRBJ2-3; D gene: NA; V gene: TRBV28; CDR3 DNA: TGTGCCAGCAGTTCATGGACTACCGAAGGGATGCAGTATTTT; CDR3 protein: CASSSWTTEGMQYF
clone size: few; J gene: TRBJ1-2; D gene: TRBD1; V gene: TRBV7-2; CDR3 DNA: TGTGCCAGCAGCCTTATACAGGGGGCGCCCTATGGCTACACCTTC; CDR3 protein: CASSLIQGAPYGYTF
clone size: NA; J gene: TRBJ1-1; D gene: NA; V gene: TRBV19; CDR3 DNA: TGTGCCAGCAATGCAGTAGGGATGAACACTGAAGCTTTCTTT; CDR3 protein: CASNAVGMNTEAFF
clone size: NA; J gene: TRBJ2-7; D gene: NA; V gene: TRBV15; CDR3 DNA: TGTGCCACCAGCTTAAACCCCGGCAGGGGCTACGAGCAGTACTTC; CDR3 protein: CATSLNPGRGYEQYF
clone size: NA; J gene: TRBJ2-4; D gene: NA; V gene: TRBV28; CDR3 DNA: TGTGCCAGCAGCCCGGGGGCAGGGGCCAAAAACATTCGGTACTTC; CDR3 protein: CASSPGAGAKNIRYF
clone size: NA; J gene: TRBJ2-1; D gene: TRBD2; V gene: TRBV25-1; CDR3 DNA: TGTGCCAGCAGCGCGACCGCGGGGACTAGCGGGTCCCATAGCTCCTACAACGAGCAGTTCTTC; CDR3 protein: CASSATAGTSGSHSSYNEQFF
clone size: few; J gene: TRBJ2-3; D gene: TRBD2; V gene: TRBV12-3/TRBV12-4; CDR3 DNA: TGTGCCAGCAGCTTACTAGCGGGGGGCCGAAAAGATACGCAGTATTTT; CDR3 protein: CASSLLAGGRKDTQYF
clone size: few; J gene: TRBJ2-5; D gene: NA; V gene: TRBV6-5; CDR3 DNA: TGTGCCAGCAGTTACCCGGACAGGCCGGGGGAGCAGTACTTC; CDR3 protein: CASSYPDRPGEQYF
clone size: NA; J gene: TRBJ1-5; D gene: NA; V gene: TRBV27; CDR3 DNA: TGTGCCAGCAGGAAGGGGGTAGATAGCAATCAGCCCCAGCATTTT; CDR3 protein: CASRKGVDSNQPQHF
clone size: many; J gene: TRBJ2-7; D gene: NA; V gene: TRBV20-1; CDR3 DNA: TGCAGTGCTTACCGGGACGCAACATACGAGCAGTACTTC; CDR3 protein: CSAYRDATYEQYF
clone size: NA; J gene: TRBJ2-3; D gene: NA; V gene: TRBV9; CDR3 DNA: TGTGCCAGCAGCGCCGGGGGAGCAGTCACAGATACGCAGTATTTT; CDR3 protein: CASSAGGAVTDTQYF
clone size: NA; J gene: TRBJ1-2; D gene: TRBD1; V gene: TRBV4-1; CDR3 DNA: TGCGCCAGCAGCCCACAGGGGGCAGCTAACTATGGCTACACCTTC; CDR3 protein: CASSPQGAANYGYTF
clone size: few; J gene: TRBJ2-1; D gene: NA; V gene: TRBV7-9; CDR3 DNA: TGTGCCAGCAGCTTGAGACTCCAGACCTACAATGAGCAGTTCTTC; CDR3 protein: CASSLRLQTYNEQFF